This T cell receptor beta chain appears in the sequencing data of a study of blood T cell repertoires in COVID-19. Study-wide background: Nucleic acid was either cDNA or gDNA, and it came from T cells, B-cell-depleted T cells, or PBMCs.

Authors' methods: Scientists estimated how many nucleated cells there were by amplifying reference gene primers. Some clones are missing from TCRdb's copy, which holds only in-frame ones; the method was immunoSEQ multiplex PCR. V and J calls and clone size are as listed in that table; D and trimming were resolved from the DNA. Of some 380,000 clones in the sample, 90% were seen once. Trimming cost V 4 bases and J 0 bases; bases outside gene matches: 6. The CDR3 is 17 residues long. Germline assignment: CDR1 SGHVS and CDR2 FQNEAQ. The TCR originated in a man aged 18 to 30 with active or convalescent COVID-19. The J gene is TRBJ2-1, the V gene TRBV7-8; 10 nucleotides match TRBD2. The specimen sequenced was peripheral blood. CDR3 in amino acids: CASSWTSGTSSYNEQFF. DNA for the CDR3: TGTGCCAGCAGCTGGACTAGCGGTACGAGCTCCTACAATGAGCAGTTCTTC.